This TCR beta chain is from a study of control samples from healthy donors and cancer patients. Sequenced by immunoSEQ multiplex PCR; TCRdb stores in-frame clones only, minus some. The repertoire holds approximately 170,000 clones, with approximately 86% as singletons. Trimming pared 1 base from V and 0 bases from J, leaving 14 bases between. CDR1 SGHRS and CDR2 YFSETQ come from the germline V gene. The CDR3 contains 17 residues. This TCR was recovered from a woman younger than 45 in good health. The sequencing input was blood. V usage is TRBV5-1 and J usage is TRBJ2-1; TRBD1 or TRBD2 may be the D gene (6 bases each). CDR3 in amino acids: CASSLLTGGASYNEQFF. The CDR3 DNA follows: TGCGCCAGCAGCTTGCTTACCGGGGGCGCCTCCTACAATGAGCAGTTCTTC.